These 15 T cell receptor beta chains were all obtained from the same sample, sequenced in a study of CD4 and CD8 cells across lung adenocarcinoma regions. TCRdb reanalysed the PCR reads using MiXCR and keeps one entry per CDR3 protein. Among fewer than 6,500 distinct CDR3 sequences listed, roughly 48% were seen once. The sample was CD4+ T cells from the center of a lung tumor. These receptors originate from a female donor with lung adenocarcinoma. The CD4 and CD8 labels of this study may be unreliable.

The V and J genes are TRBV10-1 and TRBJ2-1, with unresolved D. The J call may be wrong; the DNA end is better matched by TRBJ2-5. Germline CDR1 WNHNN, CDR2 SYGVQD (reference sequence). The CDR3 has 14 amino acids. DNA for the CDR3: TGCGCCAGCATACCCCTTTTTAGGGAAGAGACCCAGTACTTC. It is translated as CASIPLFREETQYF.

This clonotype has just one count. At one end, the junction sequence differs from germline, possibly due to a read error. This chain connects TRBV6-5 to TRBJ2-3; D is uncertain. Germline-derived CDR1 and CDR2 are MNHEY and SVGAGI. The CDR3 has 13 residues. The CDR3 bases are TGTGCCAGCGGTTACCCTGCCAAAAACACGCAGTATTTC. Residues: CASGYPAKNTQYF.

Points on this clonotype: One end of the junction varies from germline; a read error may be responsible. This rearrangement joins TRBV10-1 to TRBJ2-4; the D gene is possibly TRBD2 (5 bases). Germline loops: CDR1 WNHNN, CDR2 SYGVQD (reference sequence). The CDR3 consists of 13 residues. Here the CDR3 DNA reads TGCGCCACCGAACTAGAAGGTACAGACATGCAGTACTTC. Protein: CATELEGTDMQYF.

This clonotype was counted a few times. V and J are TRBV25-1 and TRBJ2-6; D unresolved. Trimming removed 11 bases from V and 0 bases from J, with 17 bases in between. This CDR3 comprises 16 residues. CDR1 and CDR2 (germline): MGHDK, SYGVNS. The CDR3 sequence is CAGPKNLSSGANVLTF. The DNA for the CDR3 is TGTGCCGGACCAAAAAACCTTAGCTCTGGGGCCAACGTCCTGACTTTC.

This clonotype was detected ten times or more. The rearrangement links TRBV7-6 to TRBJ2-3; D is uncertain. This CDR3 contains 13 residues. Trimming took 2 bases from V and 5 from J, leaving 8 bases between them. Germline V gene sequence: CDR1 SGHVS, CDR2 FNYEAQ. DNA of the CDR3: TGTGCCAGCAGCTTACTCTCAGGAGATACGCAGTATTTT. It translates to CASSLLSGDTQYF.

The V and J genes are TRBV7-2 and TRBJ2-1; D gene uncertain. The germline gives CDR1 SGHTA, CDR2 FQGNSA. V lost 1 base and J 2 bases, leaving 9 bases between the germline ends. This CDR3 is 15 amino acids long. The CDR3 protein is CASSLVSPPYNEQFF. CDR3 sequence (DNA): TGTGCCAGCAGCTTAGTGTCCCCCCCCTACAATGAGCAGTTCTTC.

This clonotype was seen a few times. One end of the junction is discordant with germline, which a read error may explain. V and J are TRBV29-1 and TRBJ2-3, with 11 bases identical to TRBD2. This CDR3 is built from 14 residues. Germline CDR1 reads SQVTM; CDR2 reads ANQGSEA. The CDR3: CSAQIAGGPNEQFF. The CDR3 region has the DNA TGCAGCGCACAAATAGCGGGAGGGCCTAATGAGCAGTTCTTT.

The chain couples TRBV5-1 to TRBJ2-5, with 7 bases fitting TRBD1. There are 15 residues in the CDR3. Per the germline V gene, CDR1 is SGHRS and CDR2 is YFSETQ. V shed 0 bases and J 1 base; nucleotides not matched to a gene: 3. This chain's CDR3 is CASSLVGTVQETQYF. In nucleotides, the CDR3 is TGCGCCAGCAGCTTGGTCGGGACAGTCCAAGAGACCCAGTACTTC.

The rearrangement uses TRBV6-1 and TRBJ2-1; 8 bases align to TRBD1. The end of the DNA fits TRBJ2-5 better, so the J call may be wrong. CDR3 length equals 17 residues. Germline V gives CDR1 MNHNS, CDR2 SASEGT. The CDR3 DNA follows: TGTGCCAGCAGTGAATTTCCAGGGGGCAGTCTGGGAGAGACCCAGTACTTC. Its protein product is CASSEFPGGSLGETQYF.

About this clonotype itself: One junction end disagrees with the germline gene, perhaps due to a read error. The rearrangement uses TRBV25-1 and TRBJ2-3; possible D gene TRBD2, 5 bases. Germline loops: CDR1 MGHDK, CDR2 SYGVNS. This CDR3 has 15 residues. The CDR3 region is CASSTGGRAEETQYF. The CDR3 nucleotides read TGTGCCAGCAGTACCGGCGGGCGTGCGGAAGAGACCCAGTACTTT.

This clonotype has only a few counts. V gene TRBV7-2 combines with J gene TRBJ1-1; D is ambiguous. The CDR3 has 13 amino acids. Germline CDR1 SGHTA, CDR2 FQGNSA. Trimming took 5 bases from V and 1 from J, leaving 8 bases between them. The CDR3 region has the DNA TGTGCCAGCAGCCTAGATTCGAACACTGAAGCTTTCTTT. Protein sequence: CASSLDSNTEAFF.

The chain combines TRBV20-1 with TRBJ2-1; 15 bases are a match to TRBD2. The closer fit of TRBJ2-7 to the DNA end suggests the J call may be wrong. Germline CDR1 reads DFQATT; CDR2 reads SNEGSKA (reference sequence). The CDR3 covers 18 residues. As DNA, the CDR3 is TGCAGTGCTAGAGACGGACTAGCGGGAGGGGGTGGGTGGTACACGCAGTACTTC. This translates into CSARDGLAGGGGWYTQYF.

The chain is built from TRBV6-1 and TRBJ2-3; 8 bases line up with TRBD1. The CDR3 totals 14 residues. J was trimmed by 12 bases and V by 6 bases; bases with no gene match: 14. Germline values: CDR1 MNHNS, CDR2 SASEGT. DNA of the CDR3: TGTGCCAGCAGAGAGACAGGGGAAGGAGACATTCAGTATTTT. Its protein product is CASRETGEGDIQYF.

The sample holds one count of this clonotype. Relative to the germline gene, one junction end is altered; a read error may explain this. This chain uses TRBV27 with TRBJ2-1; 7 nucleotides line up with TRBD1. Germline V gene data show CDR1 as MNHEY and CDR2 as SMNVEV (reference sequence). The CDR3 has 13 amino acids. CDR3 in DNA: TGTGCCAGCAGTCCCGGGACAGACGGTGAGCTGTTCTTC. Residues: CASSPGTDGELFF.

Remarks on this clonotype: A junction boundary mismatches the germline segment, possibly from a read error. The V call is TRBV27, the J call TRBJ2-3, with a possible D match to TRBD2 (5 bases). CDR1 and CDR2 from the germline V gene are MNHEY and SMNVEV (reference sequence). This CDR3 has 14 amino acids. For the CDR3, the DNA is TGTGCGAGCAAGACTGGCCGGAGGTCAGATACGCAGTATTTT. Its translation: CASKTGRRSDTQYF.